This T cell receptor beta chain derives from a study of blood T cell repertoires in COVID-19. Background on the study: Donors in the United States, Italy and Spain gave samples during acute or convalescent COVID-19. PBMCs, B-cell-depleted T cells, or T cells were the source of the cDNA or gDNA that made up the material.

V was trimmed by 2 bases and J by 7 bases, leaving 14 bases between them. The CDR3 sequence is 14 residues long. CDR1 MNHEY and CDR2 SVGAGI come from the germline V gene. This table comes from immunoSEQ multiplex PCR, and its TCRdb copy is limited to in-frame clones, with some not included. The data show roughly 180,000 clones, with nearly 80% seen just once and over 13% held by the top ten. Those who participated ranged in age from roughly 18 to 89 years and resided in around 22 US areas. In assigning cohorts, the study relied on participant-reported clinical history. The rearrangement links TRBV6-5 to TRBJ1-1; no reliable D call. This receptor was taken from a man aged 60-69 years who had been exposed to COVID-19. Sequencing used PBMCs or T cells enriched from blood (not recorded which). In nucleotides, the CDR3 is TGTGCCAGCAGTTACGTGGCTGGAGGCCTTGAAGCTTTCTTT. It is translated as CASSYVAGGLEAFF.